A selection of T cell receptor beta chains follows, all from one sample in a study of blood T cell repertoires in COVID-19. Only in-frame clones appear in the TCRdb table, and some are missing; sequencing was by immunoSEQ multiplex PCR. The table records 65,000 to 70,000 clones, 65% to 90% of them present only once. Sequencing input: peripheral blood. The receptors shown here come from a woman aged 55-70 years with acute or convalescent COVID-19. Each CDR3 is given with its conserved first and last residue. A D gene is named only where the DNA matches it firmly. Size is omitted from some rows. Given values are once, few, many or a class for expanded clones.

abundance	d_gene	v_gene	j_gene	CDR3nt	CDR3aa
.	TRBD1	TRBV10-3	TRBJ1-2	TGTGCCATCAGTGAGGAGGCTATGGGGACAGTCTATGGCTACACCTTC	CAISEEAMGTVYGYTF
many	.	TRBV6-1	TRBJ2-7	TGTGCCAGCAGTGACGACCAGGGGTCTGTCTACGAGCAGTACTTC	CASSDDQGSVYEQYF
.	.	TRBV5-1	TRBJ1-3	TGCGCCAGCTCGGGAGGAGGGACCTCTGGAAACACCATATATTTT	CASSGGGTSGNTIYF
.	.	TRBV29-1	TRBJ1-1	TGCAGCGTTCTGCACAGTCGAACTGAAGCTTTCTTT	CSVLHSRTEAFF
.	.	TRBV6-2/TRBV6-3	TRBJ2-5	TGTGCCAGCAGCTCCCCTGCGGGGTCAAAAGAGACCCAGTACTTC	CASSSPAGSKETQYF
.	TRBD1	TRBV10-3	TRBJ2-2	TGTGCCACTAGAGGACAGGGGGCGGACACCGGGGAGCTGTTTTTT	CATRGQGADTGELFF
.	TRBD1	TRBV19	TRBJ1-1	TGTGCCATAGGGGACAGGAACACTGAAGCTTTCTTT	CAIGDRNTEAFF
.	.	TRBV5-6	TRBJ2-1	TGTGCCAGCAGCTACGGCCCGGGGGACCTCAACAATGAGCAGTTCTTC	CASSYGPGDLNNEQFF
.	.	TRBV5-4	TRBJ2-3	TGTGCCAGCAGCTTGGGCGTTAGCACAGATACGCAGTATTTT	CASSLGVSTDTQYF
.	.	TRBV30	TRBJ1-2	TGTGCCTGGAACATCCCCAGGTCCAACTATGGCTACACCTTC	CAWNIPRSNYGYTF
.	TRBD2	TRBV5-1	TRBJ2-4	TGCGCCAGCAGCCCCTGGCGGGAGGCCCTCAAAAACATTCAGTACTTC	CASSPWREALKNIQYF
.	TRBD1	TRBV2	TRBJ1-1	TGTGCCAGCAGCCGACAGGGGGCGTCGGCTGAAGCTTTCTTT	CASSRQGASAEAFF
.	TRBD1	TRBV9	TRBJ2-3	TGTGCCAGCAGCGTAGTCGGGACAGGGGGCACAGATACGCAGTATTTT	CASSVVGTGGTDTQYF
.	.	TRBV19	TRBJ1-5	TGTGCCAGTAGCCCAGGGGCGTCAGGGGCCCAGCATTTT	CASSPGASGAQHF
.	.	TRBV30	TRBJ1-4	TGTGCCTGGGGCTCAACTAATGAAAAACTGTTTTTT	CAWGSTNEKLFF
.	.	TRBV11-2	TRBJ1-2	TGTGCCAGCAGCTTAACCCCCGACGGCCAGAAGACTCCTAACTATGGCTACACCTTC	CASSLTPDGQKTPNYGYTF
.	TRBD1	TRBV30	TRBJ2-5	TGTGCCTGGATGCGACAGGGCAACCAAGAGACCCAGTACTTC	CAWMRQGNQETQYF
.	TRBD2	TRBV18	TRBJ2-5	TGTGCCAGCTCACTAACCGGACTAGCGGGGGAAGAGACCCAGTACTTC	CASSLTGLAGEETQYF
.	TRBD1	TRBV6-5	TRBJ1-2	TGTGCCACCTTGACAGGGTACGAAGGCTACACCTTC	CATLTGYEGYTF
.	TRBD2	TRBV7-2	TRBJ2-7	TGTGCCAGCAGCTTAGAAATATCCCGGGGGACTAGGGGCGAGCAGTACTTC	CASSLEISRGTRGEQYF
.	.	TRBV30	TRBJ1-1	TGTGCCGCCCTTCGCGGAACTGAAGCTTTCTTT	CAALRGTEAFF
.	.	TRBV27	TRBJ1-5	TGTGCCAGCAGTTTACTCGGGGGGCGCGGGCGGCAGCCCCAGCATTTT	CASSLLGGRGRQPQHF
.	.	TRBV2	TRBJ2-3	TGTGCCAGCAGTATAACAGAATTCCCTCTACGGAGGACAGATACGCAGTATTTT	CASSITEFPLRRTDTQYF
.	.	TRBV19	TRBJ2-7	TGTGCCAGTAGTATACCAGGGGCGGTCTACGAGCAGTACTTC	CASSIPGAVYEQYF
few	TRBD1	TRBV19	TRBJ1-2	TGTGCCAGTAGTATTCGGACAGGGGGGAACTATGGCTACACCTTC	CASSIRTGGNYGYTF
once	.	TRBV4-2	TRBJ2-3	TGTGCCAGCAGTCCACCCACCCGGCCGGGACTCAGCACAGATACGCAGTATTTT	CASSPPTRPGLSTDTQYF
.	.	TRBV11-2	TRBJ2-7	TGTGCCAGCAGCATAGGGTCCGCGTACGAGCAGTACTTC	CASSIGSAYEQYF
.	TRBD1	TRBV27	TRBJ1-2	TGTGCCAGCAGTCGTACAGGGGCTAACTATGGCTACACCTTC	CASSRTGANYGYTF
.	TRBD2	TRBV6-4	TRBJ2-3	TGTGCCAGCAGTGACTCGACTAGCGGGGGGGCAGATACGCAGTATTTT	CASSDSTSGGADTQYF
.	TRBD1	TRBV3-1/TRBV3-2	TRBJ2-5	TGTGCCAGCAGCCAAGTCGCCAGGGGGCTTGGGGGGACCCAGTACTTC	CASSQVARGLGGTQYF